This T cell receptor beta chain was sequenced during a study of early T cells in non-severe SARS-CoV-2 infection. The overall study: Whole-blood bulk RNA, unsorted, was sequenced, and chains were unpaired.

Molecules of cDNA were individually given unique molecular identifiers that were attached to them. TCRdb reprocessed the 5' RACE reads with MiXCR, giving one entry per CDR3 protein. Here the sample spans about 27,000 distinct CDR3 sequences, over 2.5% being singletons. Study-level results: Lookups in VDJdb leaned toward anti-spike CD8 responses and missed private and CD4 specificities.

The CDR3 consists of 15 residues. V dropped 2 bases and J dropped 2; count of bases not matched to a gene: 4. Germline V lookup: CDR1 DFQATT, CDR2 SNEGSKA (reference sequence). In the case of this clonotype: Its antigen remains unknown.

This TCR was sampled from an adult who was a healthcare worker with PCR-confirmed SARS-CoV-2 infection or an uninfected control (not recorded which). The sample was whole blood. This chain joins TRBV20-1 and TRBJ2-5; 11 nucleotides align to TRBD2. The CDR3 coding sequence is TGCAGTGCTAGACTAGCGGGGGGAAAACAAGAGACCCAGTACTTC. Its protein is CSARLAGGKQETQYF.